The TCR beta chain under discussion was sequenced for a study of blood T cell repertoires in COVID-19. Study as a whole: Samples taken during acute and convalescent COVID-19 were collected in the United States, Italy and Spain. The cDNA or gDNA used as material had been derived from T cells, B-cell-depleted T cells, or PBMCs.

Original processing methods: Reference gene primer amplification gave nucleated cell count estimates. Here immunoSEQ multiplex PCR was the method, and the copy in TCRdb shows in-frame clones only, minus some. V and J calls plus clone size are reproduced from that table; the DNA served to infer D and trimming. This table has a few hundred thousand clones, roughly 87% appearing once. Trimming cost V 0 bases and J 0 bases; bases outside gene matches: 4. This CDR3 has 17 residues. The germline V gene encodes CDR1 SGHRS and CDR2 YFSETQ. The TCR sequence derives from a young woman who had recovered from COVID-19. Source material: peripheral blood. The chain couples TRBV5-1 to TRBJ1-5; 9 positions match TRBD1. CDR3 amino acids: CASSLGTGGSSNQPQHF. CDR3 bases: TGCGCCAGCAGCTTGGGCACAGGGGGCAGTAGCAATCAGCCCCAGCATTTT.